This note documents a single TCR beta chain sequence. What it binds is not known. Method: immunoSEQ multiplex PCR; TCRdb's copy keeps in-frame clones and lacks some. The table shows tens of thousands of clones, with roughly 89% occurring only once. This entry is derived from a study of OX40 agonist ivuxolimab in advanced cancers. Study-level findings and limits: Some of the lowest clonal expansion was seen in partial responders at 0.1-3.0 mg/kg.

V lost 5 bases and J 3 bases, leaving 8 bases between the germline ends. The CDR3 runs to 13 residues. The germline V gene has CDR1 SGHTA and CDR2 FQGTGA. Sequenced here: CD4+ or CD8+ T cells sorted from blood, sampled in a trial of the OX40 agonist ivuxolimab. The receptor was isolated from an adult with an advanced solid tumor such as melanoma, head and neck, liver or kidney cancer. This chain links TRBV7-3 with TRBJ2-1, with no clear D. Here the CDR3 DNA reads TGTGCCAGCAGCGCCGGTGACTACAATGAGCAGTTCTTC. This sequence encodes CASSAGDYNEQFF.